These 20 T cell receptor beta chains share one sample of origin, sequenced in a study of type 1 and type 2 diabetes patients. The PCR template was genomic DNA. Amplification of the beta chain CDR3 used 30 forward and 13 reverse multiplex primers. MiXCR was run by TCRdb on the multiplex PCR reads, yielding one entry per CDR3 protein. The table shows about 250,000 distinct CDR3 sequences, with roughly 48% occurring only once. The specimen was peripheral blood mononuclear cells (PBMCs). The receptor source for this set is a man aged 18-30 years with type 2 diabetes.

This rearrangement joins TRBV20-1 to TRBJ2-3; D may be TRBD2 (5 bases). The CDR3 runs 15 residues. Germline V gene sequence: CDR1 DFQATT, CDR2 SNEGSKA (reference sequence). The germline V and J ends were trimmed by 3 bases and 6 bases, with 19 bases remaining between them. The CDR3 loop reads CSASPLAGQEDTQYF. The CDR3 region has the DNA TGCAGTGCTAGCCCCCTAGCTGGGCAGGAGGATACGCAGTATTTT.

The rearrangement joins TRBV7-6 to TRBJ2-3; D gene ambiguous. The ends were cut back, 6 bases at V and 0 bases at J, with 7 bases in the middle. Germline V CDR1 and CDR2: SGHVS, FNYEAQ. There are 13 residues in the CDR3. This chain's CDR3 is CASRQASTDTQYF. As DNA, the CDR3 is TGTGCCAGCAGGCAGGCTAGCACAGATACGCAGTATTTT. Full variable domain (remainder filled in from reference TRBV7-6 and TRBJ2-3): GAGVSQSPRYKVTKRGQDVALRCDPISGHVSLYWYRQALGQGPEFLTYFNYEAQQDKSGLPNDRFSAERPEGSISTLTIQRTEQRDSAMYRCASRQASTDTQYFGPGTRLTVL.

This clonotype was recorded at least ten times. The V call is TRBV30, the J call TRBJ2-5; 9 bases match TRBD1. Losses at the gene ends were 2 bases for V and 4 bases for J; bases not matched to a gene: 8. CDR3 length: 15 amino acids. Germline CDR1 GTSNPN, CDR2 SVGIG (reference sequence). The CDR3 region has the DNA TGTGCCTGGAGTCTTAAGACAGGGGGAGGAGAGACCCAGTACTTC. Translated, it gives CAWSLKTGGGETQYF.

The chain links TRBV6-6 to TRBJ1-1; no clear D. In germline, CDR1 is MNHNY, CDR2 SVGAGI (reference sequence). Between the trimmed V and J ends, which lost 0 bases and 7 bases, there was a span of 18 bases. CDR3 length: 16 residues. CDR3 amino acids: CASSYSPRRQGGEAFF. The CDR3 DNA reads TGTGCCAGCAGTTACTCCCCTAGGAGACAAGGTGGTGAAGCTTTCTTT.

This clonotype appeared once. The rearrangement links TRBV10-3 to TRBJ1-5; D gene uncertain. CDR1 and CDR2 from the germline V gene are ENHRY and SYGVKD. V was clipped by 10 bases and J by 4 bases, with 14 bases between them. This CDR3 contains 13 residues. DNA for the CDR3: TGTGCCAGCTCTGGTCACCAGAATCAGCCCCAGCATTTT. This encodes CASSGHQNQPQHF.

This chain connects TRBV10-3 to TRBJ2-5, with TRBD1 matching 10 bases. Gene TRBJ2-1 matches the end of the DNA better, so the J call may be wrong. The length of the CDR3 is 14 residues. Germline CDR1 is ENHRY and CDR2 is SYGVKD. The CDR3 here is CAIMDQGTGDEQFF. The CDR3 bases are TGTGCCATCATGGACCAGGGGACAGGGGATGAGCAGTTCTTC.

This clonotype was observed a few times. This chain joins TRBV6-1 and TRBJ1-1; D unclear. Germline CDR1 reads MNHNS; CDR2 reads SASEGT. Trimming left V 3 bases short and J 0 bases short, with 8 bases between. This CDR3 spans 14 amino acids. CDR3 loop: CASSDTSMNTEAFF. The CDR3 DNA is TGTGCCAGCAGTGACACTAGCATGAACACTGAAGCTTTCTTT.

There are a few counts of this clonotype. CDR3 region: CATSRGIAGGYEQFF. The CDR3 coding sequence is TGTGCCACCAGTAGGGGGATAGCGGGAGGTTATGAGCAGTTCTTC. This chain joins TRBV24-1 and TRBJ2-1; 10 bases agree with TRBD2. Unmatched junction bases numbered 9, after V lost 6 bases and J lost 8 bases. This CDR3 region has 15 residues. Germline V gives CDR1 KGHDR, CDR2 SFDVKD.

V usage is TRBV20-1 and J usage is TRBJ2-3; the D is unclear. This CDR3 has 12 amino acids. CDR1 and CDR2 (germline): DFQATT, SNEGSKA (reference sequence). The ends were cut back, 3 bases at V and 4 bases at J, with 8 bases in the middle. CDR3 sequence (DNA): TGCAGTGCTAGCCTCCATGCAGATACGCAGTATTTT. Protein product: CSASLHADTQYF.

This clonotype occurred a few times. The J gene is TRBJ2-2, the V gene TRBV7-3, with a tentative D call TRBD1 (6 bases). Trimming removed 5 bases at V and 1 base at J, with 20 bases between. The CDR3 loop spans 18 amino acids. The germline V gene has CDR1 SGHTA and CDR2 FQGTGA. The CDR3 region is CASSVAESGHENTGELFF. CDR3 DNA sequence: TGTGCCAGCAGCGTAGCAGAATCGGGACACGAGAACACCGGGGAGCTGTTTTTT.

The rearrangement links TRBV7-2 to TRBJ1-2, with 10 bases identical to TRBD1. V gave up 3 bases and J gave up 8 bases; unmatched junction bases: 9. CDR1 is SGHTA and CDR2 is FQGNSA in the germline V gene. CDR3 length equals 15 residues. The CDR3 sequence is CASSFGGTGALGYTF. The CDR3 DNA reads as TGTGCCAGCAGCTTCGGGGGGACAGGGGCGTTAGGCTACACCTTC.

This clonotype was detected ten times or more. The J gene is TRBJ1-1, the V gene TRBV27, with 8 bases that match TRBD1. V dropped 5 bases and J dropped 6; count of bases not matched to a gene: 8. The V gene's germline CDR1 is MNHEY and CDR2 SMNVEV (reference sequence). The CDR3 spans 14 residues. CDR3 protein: CASSPRGLGAEAFF. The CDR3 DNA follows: TGTGCCAGCAGTCCCAGGGGGCTAGGGGCTGAAGCTTTCTTT.

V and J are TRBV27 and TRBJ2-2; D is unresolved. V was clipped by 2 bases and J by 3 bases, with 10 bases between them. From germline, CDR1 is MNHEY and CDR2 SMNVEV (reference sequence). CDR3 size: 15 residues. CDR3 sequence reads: CASSLTKAHTGELFF. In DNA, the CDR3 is TGTGCCAGCAGTTTAACTAAGGCCCACACCGGGGAGCTGTTTTTT.

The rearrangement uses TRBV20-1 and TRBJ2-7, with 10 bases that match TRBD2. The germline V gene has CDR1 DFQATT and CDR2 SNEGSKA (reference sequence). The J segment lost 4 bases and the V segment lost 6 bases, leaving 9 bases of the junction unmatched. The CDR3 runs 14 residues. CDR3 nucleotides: TGCAGTGCGGGGCTAGCGGGAGTGGAGTACGAGCAGTACTTC. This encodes CSAGLAGVEYEQYF.

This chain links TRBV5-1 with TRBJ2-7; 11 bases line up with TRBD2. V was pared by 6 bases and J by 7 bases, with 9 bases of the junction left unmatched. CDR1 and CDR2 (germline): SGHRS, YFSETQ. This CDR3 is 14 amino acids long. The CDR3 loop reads CASNVAGGPKEQYF. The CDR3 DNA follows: TGCGCCAGCAACGTAGCGGGGGGGCCGAAAGAGCAGTACTTC. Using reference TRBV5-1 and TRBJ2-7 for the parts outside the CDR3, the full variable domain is KAGVTQTPRYLIKTRGQQVTLSCSPISGHRSVSWYQQTPGQGLQFLFEYFSETQRNKGNFPGRFSGRQFSNSRSEMNVSTLELGDSALYLCASNVAGGPKEQYFGPGTRLTVT.

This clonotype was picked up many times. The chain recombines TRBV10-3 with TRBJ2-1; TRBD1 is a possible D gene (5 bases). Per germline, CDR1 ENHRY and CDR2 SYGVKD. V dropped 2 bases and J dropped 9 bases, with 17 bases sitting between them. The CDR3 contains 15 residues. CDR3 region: CAISENQQGWGEQFF. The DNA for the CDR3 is TGTGCCATCAGTGAGAACCAGCAGGGATGGGGTGAGCAGTTCTTC.

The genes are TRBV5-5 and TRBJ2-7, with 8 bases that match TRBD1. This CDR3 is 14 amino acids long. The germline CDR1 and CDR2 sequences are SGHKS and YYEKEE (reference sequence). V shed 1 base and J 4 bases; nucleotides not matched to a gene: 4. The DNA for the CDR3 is TGTGCCAGCAGCTTGATGGACAGGGCATACGAGCAGTACTTC. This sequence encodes CASSLMDRAYEQYF.

CDR3 sequence (DNA): TGTGCCAGCAGGGGACGGCGGAGGGGGTACCAAGAGACCCAGTACTTC. This codes for CASRGRRRGYQETQYF. This chain joins TRBV6-1 and TRBJ2-5; D may be TRBD1 or TRBD2 (6 bases each). Germline-derived CDR1 and CDR2 are MNHNS and SASEGT. The CDR3 length is 16 residues. Trimming took off 6 bases at V and 0 bases at J, with 17 bases between the two ends.

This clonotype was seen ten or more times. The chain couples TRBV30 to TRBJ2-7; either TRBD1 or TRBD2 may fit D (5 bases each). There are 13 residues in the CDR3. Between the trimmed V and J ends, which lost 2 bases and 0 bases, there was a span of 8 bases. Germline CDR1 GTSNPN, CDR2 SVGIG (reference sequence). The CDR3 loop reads CAWSHGTSYEQYF. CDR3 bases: TGTGCCTGGAGTCACGGGACCTCCTACGAGCAGTACTTC.

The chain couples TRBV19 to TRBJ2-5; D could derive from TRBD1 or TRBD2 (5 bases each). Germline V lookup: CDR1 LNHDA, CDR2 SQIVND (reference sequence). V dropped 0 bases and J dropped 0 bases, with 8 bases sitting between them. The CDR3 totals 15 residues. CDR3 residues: CASSIEGTYQETQYF. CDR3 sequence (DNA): TGTGCCAGTAGTATAGAGGGGACGTACCAAGAGACCCAGTACTTC.